The table lists the clone carrying this T cell receptor (beta chain) with many counts. What it binds is unknown. This record comes from a study of blood T cells in healthy people across ages. Study outcomes and limitations: It was not known whether donors were CMV positive (a possible confounder of expanded clonotype changes). Compared with aged donors, long-lived donors showed fewer expanded clones, suggesting selection.

This CDR3 has 14 amino acids. Trimming removed 3 bases from V and 2 bases from J, with 10 bases in between. The use of a sample-barcoded 5' primer and a J-beta primer mix characterized a second PCR of about 7 to 12 cycles. Researchers report that a template-switch adaptor with 12 random nucleotides tagged each cDNA molecule. TCRdb re-analysed the 5' RACE reads in MiXCR, keeping a single row per CDR3 protein. Among 1 million to 1.2 million distinct CDR3 sequences listed, around two fifths were seen once. V is TRBV12-3 or TRBV12-4 and J is TRBJ2-5, with D perhaps matching TRBD1 (6 bases). This clonotype was sampled from a man aged 18-30 years in good health. Source material: blood. DNA of the CDR3: TGTGCCAGCAGTTTCGGACAGTTACAAGAGACCCAGTACTTC. Translating it yields CASSFGQLQETQYF.